The clone carrying this TCR beta chain has a count of ten or more. Its antigen is unknown. This sample was taken from a study of human T cells and chemical hapten exposure. There are 14 residues in the CDR3. Germline V gene lookup returns CDR1 SEHNR and CDR2 FQNEAQ (reference sequence). The V gene end was trimmed by 6 bases and the J gene end by 7 bases; junction bases not matched to a gene: 7. The study's library attached unique molecular identifiers to single cDNA molecules. TCRdb ran MiXCR on the RACE reads and lists one entry per CDR3 protein. The table shows around 350,000 distinct CDR3 sequences, with around 5% occurring only once. Findings and limits, study-wide: High-frequency TCRs, those above 1 in 1000, stayed the same after DPC sensitization. Healthy individuals' immune responses may differ from those of donors, who had alopecia.

Time point of the sample: pre-sensitization, week 0. Treatment reported: therapeutic diphenylcyclopropenone sensitization with weekly scalp DPC. This sequence joins TRBV7-9 and TRBJ1-4; 8 positions match TRBD1. The receptor was isolated from a young woman with alopecia areata. Some clones in this sample may be carry-over from other donors' samples. The source material was whole blood, sampled in connection with sensitization to the hapten diphenylcyclopropenone (DPC). The CDR3 sequence is CASSSRQGTEKLFF. In nucleotides, the CDR3 is TGTGCCAGCAGTTCTCGACAGGGGACTGAAAAACTGTTTTTT.